This TCR beta chain was sequenced during a study of CD8+ T cells in alopecia areata (dated by TCRdb to the late 2010s). The study in broad terms: Treated patients were enrolled in an open-label pilot trial of oral tofacitinib, 5 to 10 mg twice daily, for moderate-to-severe alopecia areata. Patients stayed on tofacitinib for 6 to 18 months and then had 6 months of follow-up off drug so that delayed response and recurrence could be assessed. In treated patients, disease severity was measured using the SALT score, which gives the percentage of scalp surface area affected. In both human patients and the C3H/HeJ mouse model, the study applied high-throughput TCRbeta sequencing to look at T cell clonal expansion in alopecia areata. On the human side, TCRbeta sequencing was run on scalp tissue and on sorted CD4+ and CD8+ peripheral blood T cells from healthy controls and from alopecia areata patients with either patchy or totalis/universalis disease. Patients on tofacitinib were biopsied at baseline and after 4 and 24 weeks of treatment, and several of the patients also had a later scalp biopsy. Scalp clonality was compared across normal scalp (n=4), patchy alopecia areata scalp (n=8), and alopecia totalis/universalis scalp (n=8). RNA came from the PAXgene miRNA kit for fixed scalp, the miRNeasy kit for PBMCs, and the RNeasy kit for mouse skin. Amplification of TCRbeta CDR3 regions was done by immunoSEQ multiplex PCR using 35 Vbeta forward primers and 13 Jbeta reverse primers. Broader findings and caveats from the paper: Compared with mice, TCR sequences shared between patients were less clear, possibly partly because of HLA diversity across the patient population. Tofacitinib significantly lowered scalp clonality and the number of expanded CD8+ clones among the top 100 scalp clones. Resident alphabeta T cells in normal human skin are also sequenced, complicating scalp TCR repertoire analysis, unlike mouse skin dominated by gammadelta T cells. Lesional scalp, especially in alopecia totalis/universalis, showed higher clonality and more expanded CD8+ clones than normal scalp, suggesting antigenic drive. Many expanded lesional clones were found to persist in scalp and blood during tofacitinib treatment, and relapse after treatment cessation may be partly explained by this persistence. The treated cohort was small, with a single nonresponder, so links between baseline CD8+ expansion and response need larger studies.

Library method: the immunoSEQ multiplex PCR assay. For TCR sequencing, RNA was extracted from every sample and reverse transcribed into cDNA to serve as template. SuperScript III was used for first-strand cDNA synthesis, primed with a 2:1 mix of oligo-dT and random hexamers. Amplification bias was assessed with a synthetic immune receptor repertoire, and residual bias was removed computationally. As for the authors' bioinformatics: After raw reads were preprocessed to remove errors, the CDR3 was defined following IMGT conventions as running from the conserved cysteine to phenylalanine. Clonality was calculated as 1 minus Shannon entropy normalized by log2 of the number of productive unique TCRs. Scalp TCRbeta sequences were cross-referenced with sorted blood CD4 and CD8 repertoires so that the CD4 or CD8 identity of scalp clones could be inferred. TCRdb took this table from immuneACCESS and kept in-frame rearrangements with V and J called. Such tables lack part of the clones; where checked against another copy, unresolved V genes explain under half of the gap, and the rest is unexplained. For V, J and clone size, that table is used; D and trimming come from the DNA. For this sample there are 60,000 to 85,000 clones; 66% appear just once. The top ten clones comprise roughly a quarter of the sample.

The time point tag for this specimen amounts to: 24 weeks on oral tofacitinib. The treatment or condition label for this specimen denotes: oral pan-JAK inhibitor, 5-10 mg twice daily. Lesional scalp punch biopsies and peripheral blood were obtained from alopecia areata patients. After PBMCs were isolated by density centrifugation and stained for CD3, CD4 and CD8, a FACSAria was used to sort CD4+ and CD8+ T cells. Regarding this clone: Its binding antigen is unknown. Base qualities were left out, and no much larger clone turns up one base away.

The clonotype comes from a human donor with alopecia areata. The sample here was CD8+ T cells sorted from blood, taken at week 24, from a patient treated with tofacitinib.

The CDR3 protein sequence reads: CASSAGTGFEQYF. In nucleotides, the sequence is TGCGCCAGCAGCGCCGGGACAGGGTTCGAGCAGTACTTC. Here the chain combines TRBV5-1 and TRBJ2-5, and 9 junctional nucleotides match TRBD1. The DNA end is more similar to TRBJ2-7, so the J call may be wrong. The CDR3 runs 13 amino acids, cysteine and phenylalanine included. This entry keeps only the CDR3 DNA: 39 bases, framed from base 1. Reading the germline V gene gives CDR1 SGHRS and CDR2 YFSETQ.